These 32 T cell receptor beta chains were all obtained from the same sample, sequenced in a study of immune evolution from preneoplasia to lung adenocarcinoma. Measured with immunoSEQ multiplex PCR; TCRdb has only the in-frame clones, and not every one. The sample records about 4,600 clones, 65% to 90% being singletons. The source material was FFPE invasive lung adenocarcinoma tissue. The receptor set was obtained from a person in their fifties with lung adenocarcinoma.

The chain has TRBV11-2 and TRBJ2-6, with D unresolved. Trimming removed 6 bases from V and 0 bases from J, with 9 bases in between. There are 15 residues in the CDR3. Germline V gene sequence: CDR1 SGHAT, CDR2 FQNNGV. The CDR3 sequence is CASSSTISGANVLTF. CDR3 in DNA: TGTGCCAGCAGTTCAACAATCTCTGGGGCCAACGTCCTGACTTTC.

The V and J genes are TRBV28 and TRBJ1-2; D is perhaps TRBD1 (5 bases). From germline, CDR1 is MDHEN and CDR2 SYDVKM. This CDR3 spans 14 amino acids. V was cut by 6 bases and J by 6 bases, with 17 bases left in between. The CDR3 region is CASSPAAQGNGYTF. The CDR3 nucleotides are TGTGCCAGCAGCCCCGCCGCCCAGGGAAATGGCTACACCTTC.

The chain carries TRBV29-1 and TRBJ2-5; unclear D gene. Germline lookup yields CDR1 SQVTM and CDR2 ANQGSEA. CDR3 size: 11 residues. Trimming stripped 8 bases from V and 4 bases from J, with 11 bases between. The CDR3 region is CSLIALETQYF. CDR3 in DNA: TGCAGCCTCATAGCATTAGAGACCCAGTACTTC. Filled out from reference TRBV29-1 and TRBJ2-5, the complete variable domain reads SAVISQKPSRDICQRGTSLTIQCQVDSQVTMMFWYRQQPGQSLTLIATANQGSEATYESGFVIDKFPISRPNLTFSTLTVSNMSPEDSSIYLCSLIALETQYFGPGTRLLVL.

This clone came up once. The chain is built from TRBV6-5 and TRBJ2-1; TRBD1 might be the D (6 bases). V gave up 6 bases and J gave up 5 bases, with 14 bases separating them. The CDR3 spans 14 residues. Looked up from germline, CDR1 is MNHEY and CDR2 is SVGAGI. The CDR3 loop is CASRGARGHNEQFF. CDR3 bases: TGTGCCAGCAGGGGGGCCAGGGGACACAATGAGCAGTTCTTC.

This clone was counted a single time. The chain recombines TRBV30 with TRBJ2-7; D unresolved. The length of the CDR3 is 12 residues. Trimming pared 4 bases from V and 6 bases from J, leaving 13 bases between. Per the germline V gene, CDR1 is GTSNPN and CDR2 is SVGIG (reference sequence). This chain's CDR3 is CAWNQSLTEQYF. The CDR3 nucleotides read TGTGCCTGGAATCAGAGTTTAACCGAGCAGTACTTC.

This rearrangement joins TRBV4-1 to TRBJ2-3; D uncertain. V was trimmed by 4 bases and J by 5 bases, leaving 10 bases between them. Per the germline V gene, CDR1 is MGHRA and CDR2 is YSYEKL. CDR3 size: 13 residues. CDR3 in amino acids: CASSRDALDTQYF. The CDR3 nucleotides read TGCGCCAGCAGCCGAGACGCCTTAGATACGCAGTATTTT.

The J gene is TRBJ1-2, the V gene TRBV28; 7 bases agree with TRBD1. The V gene's germline CDR1 is MDHEN and CDR2 SYDVKM. With 7 bases clipped from V and 7 bases from J, the junction kept 6 bases outside the gene matches. This CDR3 is built from 12 residues. The CDR3 sequence is CASTQTGTGYTF. The CDR3 coding sequence is TGTGCCAGCACCCAGACAGGGACTGGCTACACCTTC.

The V and J genes are TRBV2 and TRBJ2-7; TRBD2 matches 12 bases. CDR1 SNHLY and CDR2 FYNNEI come from the germline V gene. The CDR3 runs 15 residues. Trimming removed 7 bases from V and 4 bases from J; junction bases left unmatched: 8. Here the CDR3 reads CASTRLAGVRYEQYF. CDR3 DNA sequence: TGTGCCAGCACGAGACTAGCGGGAGTCAGGTACGAGCAGTACTTC.

The V call is TRBV2, the J call TRBJ2-3; no clear D gene. The V gene lost 6 bases and the J gene lost 4 bases, with 8 bases spanning the gap. This CDR3 spans 12 amino acids. Germline CDR1 reads SNHLY; CDR2 reads FYNNEI. CDR3 region: CASRPEADTQYF. The CDR3 DNA reads TGTGCCAGCAGGCCCGAAGCAGATACGCAGTATTTT.

The chain has TRBV18 and TRBJ1-5; 11 nucleotides line up with TRBD1. The CDR3 sequence is 15 residues long. V lost 3 bases and J lost 4; bases outside the gene matches: 2. Germline-derived CDR1 and CDR2 are KGHSH and LQKENI. The CDR3 coding sequence is TGTGCCAGCTCACCGGGACAGGGGGAAAATCAGCCCCAGCATTTT. This translates into CASSPGQGENQPQHF.

The chain employs TRBV30 and TRBJ2-1; D uncertain. CDR1 and CDR2 from the germline V gene are GTSNPN and SVGIG (reference sequence). The V and J ends lost 7 bases and 7 bases respectively, with 11 bases between them. This CDR3 comprises 11 residues. CDR3 nucleotide sequence: TGTGCCTATCAATCTCAGAATGAGCAGTTCTTC. Amino acid sequence: CAYQSQNEQFF.

The chain couples TRBV6-1 to TRBJ2-7; D perhaps matches TRBD1 (6 bases). Germline CDR1 MNHNS, CDR2 SASEGT. Trimming left V 10 bases short and J 1 base short, with 11 bases between. This CDR3 spans 12 amino acids. The CDR3 protein is CATFQGSYEQYF. The CDR3 DNA is TGTGCCACCTTCCAGGGGTCCTACGAGCAGTACTTC.

The CDR3 loop reads CALTSGSLGKETQYF. CDR3 nucleotides: TGTGCCTTAACTAGCGGGAGTCTTGGGAAAGAGACCCAGTACTTC. The chain combines TRBV30 with TRBJ2-5; 11 bases fit TRBD2. The CDR3 is 15 amino acids. The V gene's germline CDR1 is GTSNPN and CDR2 SVGIG (reference sequence). V shed 7 bases, J shed 3 bases, and the junction held 10 bases outside the gene matches.

V and J are TRBV5-1 and TRBJ2-1; 8 nucleotides agree with TRBD1. The germline gives CDR1 SGHRS, CDR2 YFSETQ. V shed 0 bases and J 6 bases; nucleotides not matched to a gene: 5. The CDR3 is 15 residues long. CDR3 sequence (DNA): TGCGCCAGCAGCTTGGCCCCAGGGGGCCTCAATGAGCAGTTCTTC. Translated, it gives CASSLAPGGLNEQFF.

This clone is classed as large. V gene TRBV14 combines with J gene TRBJ2-1, with 12 bases lining up with TRBD2. Per germline, CDR1 SGHDN and CDR2 FVKESK. The ends lost 0 bases at V and 8 bases at J; junction bases unmatched: 11. The CDR3 contains 18 residues. This CDR3 is CASSQEGLAGGLLDEQFF. The CDR3 DNA sequence: TGTGCCAGCAGCCAAGAGGGGCTAGCGGGAGGGCTTTTGGATGAGCAGTTCTTC. Using reference TRBV14 and TRBJ2-1 for the parts outside the CDR3, the full variable domain is EAGVTQFPSHSVIEKGQTVTLRCDPISGHDNLYWYRRVMGKEIKFLLHFVKESKQDESGMPNNRFLAERTGGTYSTLKVQPAELEDSGVYFCASSQEGLAGGLLDEQFFGPGTRLTVL.

V and J are TRBV11-1 and TRBJ2-7; perhaps TRBD2 as D (5 bases). The CDR3 has 13 amino acids. V dropped 5 bases and J dropped 4 bases, with 12 bases sitting between them. Germline-derived CDR1 and CDR2 are SGHAT and FQDESV (reference sequence). CDR3 bases: TGTGCCAGCAGCCTGCGCCCGGGGTACGAGCAGTACTTC. Translated, it gives CASSLRPGYEQYF.

The gene calls are TRBV6-6 and TRBJ2-7; D uncertain. The germline V gene has CDR1 MNHNY and CDR2 SVGAGI (reference sequence). This CDR3 region has 12 residues. Trimming took off 6 bases at V and 3 bases at J, with 9 bases between the two ends. The CDR3 coding sequence is TGTGCCAGCAGCTATTCTGACTACGAGCAGTACTTC. Residues: CASSYSDYEQYF.

The genes are TRBV6-5 and TRBJ2-1; possible D gene TRBD1, 5 bases. V lost 4 bases, J lost 10 bases, and 17 bases lay in between. The CDR3 runs 14 residues. Germline assignment: CDR1 MNHEY and CDR2 SVGAGI. The CDR3 protein is CASSSHQGFREQFF. CDR3 DNA: TGTGCCAGCAGTTCCCATCAGGGTTTCCGGGAGCAGTTCTTC.

The rearrangement links TRBV28 to TRBJ2-3; D is ambiguous. The CDR3 is 15 residues long. Germline V gene data show CDR1 as MDHEN and CDR2 as SYDVKM. Between the trimmed V and J ends, which lost 3 bases and 2 bases, there was a span of 12 bases. CDR3 amino acids: CASSLTFSFTDTQYF. Written as DNA, the CDR3 is TGTGCCAGCAGTTTGACTTTCTCCTTCACAGATACGCAGTATTTT.

CDR3 loop: CASSLGLASEKLFF. CDR3 nucleotides: TGCGCCAGCAGCTTGGGACTGGCGAGTGAAAAACTGTTTTTT. The rearrangement links TRBV5-1 to TRBJ1-4; the D is unclear. Germline CDR1 is SGHRS and CDR2 is YFSETQ. The CDR3 is 14 amino acids. The V and J ends lost 0 bases and 7 bases respectively, with 10 bases between them.

The chain carries TRBV4-3 and TRBJ2-1; 7 bases match TRBD2. The junction had 1 base not matched to a gene; V was cut back by 0 bases and J by 2 bases. Germline CDR1 LGHNA, CDR2 YSLEER. This CDR3 contains 15 residues. The CDR3 loop reads CASSQEGLTYNEQFF. The CDR3 nucleotides are TGCGCCAGCAGCCAAGAGGGACTAACCTACAATGAGCAGTTCTTC.

The rearrangement joins TRBV2 to TRBJ1-3, with D maybe TRBD1 (5 bases). Trimming took off 0 bases at V and 4 bases at J, with 19 bases between the two ends. Germline loops: CDR1 SNHLY, CDR2 FYNNEI. The length of the CDR3 is 18 residues. CDR3 nucleotides: TGTGCCAGCAGTGAAGCGGGGGATATAAGGCCGTTCGGAAACACCATATATTTT. It yields the protein CASSEAGDIRPFGNTIYF. Combining the CDR3 with reference TRBV2 and TRBJ1-3 gives the whole variable domain EPEVTQTPSHQVTQMGQEVILRCVPISNHLYFYWYRQILGQKVEFLVSFYNNEISEKSEIFDDQFSVERPDGSNFTLKIRSTKLEDSAMYFCASSEAGDIRPFGNTIYFGEGSWLTVV.

This chain connects TRBV6-1 to TRBJ2-3, with 9 bases matching TRBD1. Per the germline V gene, CDR1 is MNHNS and CDR2 is SASEGT. This CDR3 spans 14 amino acids. Trimming took 6 bases from V and 6 from J; bases not matched to a gene: 7. DNA of the CDR3: TGTGCCAGCAGACCGGGACAGGGTTCGGATACGCAGTATTTT. As protein: CASRPGQGSDTQYF.

The chain is built from TRBV5-4 and TRBJ1-3, with TRBD1 identical over 8 bases. Trimming cost V 2 bases and J 1 base; bases outside gene matches: 2. The CDR3 runs 15 residues. Germline values: CDR1 SGHNT, CDR2 YYREEE (reference sequence). CDR3 DNA sequence: TGTGCCAGCAGCTTTACAGGGGGGTCTGGAAACACCATATATTTT. This gives the protein CASSFTGGSGNTIYF.

This chain uses TRBV2 with TRBJ1-1; D gene uncertain. There are 14 residues in the CDR3. Trimming removed 6 bases at V and 1 base at J, with 12 bases between. Germline V CDR1 and CDR2: SNHLY, FYNNEI. Here the CDR3 DNA reads TGTGCCAGCAGGAGTCGCGCAGCGAACACTGAAGCTTTCTTT. Translated: CASRSRAANTEAFF.

The rearrangement uses TRBV6-1 and TRBJ2-1; TRBD2 aligns across 7 bases. V gave up 7 bases and J gave up 8 bases; unmatched junction bases: 11. This CDR3 contains 14 residues. Germline values: CDR1 MNHNS, CDR2 SASEGT. CDR3 protein: CASTAGEGGDEQFF. The CDR3 bases are TGTGCCAGCACCGCGGGAGAAGGCGGGGATGAGCAGTTCTTC.

The CDR3 is CAISERGPVLAKNIQYF. The CDR3, as DNA: TGTGCCATCAGTGAGCGCGGACCGGTACTAGCCAAAAACATTCAGTACTTC. V gene TRBV10-3 combines with J gene TRBJ2-4; no firm D call. The germline V gene has CDR1 ENHRY and CDR2 SYGVKD. The V and J ends lost 2 bases and 0 bases respectively, with 14 bases between them. This CDR3 has 17 amino acids.

The table lists this clone with a few counts. This chain uses TRBV29-1 with TRBJ2-1, with 11 bases identical to TRBD2. V shed 7 bases and J 4 bases; nucleotides not matched to a gene: 6. The germline V gene encodes CDR1 SQVTM and CDR2 ANQGSEA. This CDR3 region has 14 residues. The CDR3 DNA sequence: TGCAGCGCCGCTAGCGGGGGGTCGTACAATGAGCAGTTCTTC. This codes for CSAASGGSYNEQFF.

The chain employs TRBV27 and TRBJ1-4; D gene unclear. CDR3 length: 13 residues. V lost 4 bases to trimming and J lost 4 bases, with 7 bases between them. Germline loops: CDR1 MNHEY, CDR2 SMNVEV (reference sequence). Here the CDR3 reads CASSSRLNEKLFF. The DNA of the CDR3 is TGTGCCAGCAGTTCCAGACTTAATGAAAAACTGTTTTTT.

V gene TRBV4-1 combines with J gene TRBJ1-2, with TRBD1 as a possible D gene (6 bases). CDR3 length equals 16 residues. Trimming pared 4 bases from V and 0 bases from J, leaving 15 bases between. Germline V gives CDR1 MGHRA, CDR2 YSYEKL. The CDR3 loop is CASSPLTGQANYGYTF. The CDR3, as DNA: TGCGCCAGCAGCCCCTTGACAGGCCAAGCTAACTATGGCTACACCTTC.

This clone was seen a few times. The chain joins TRBV18 to TRBJ1-2, with D maybe TRBD1 (5 bases). V was trimmed by 1 base and J by 4 bases, leaving 10 bases between them. CDR1 and CDR2 from the germline V gene are KGHSH and LQKENI. This CDR3 has 14 residues. CDR3 coding DNA: TGTGCCAGCTCACCACTCAGGGAGACCTATGGCTACACCTTC. Amino acids: CASSPLRETYGYTF.

This chain connects TRBV4-2 to TRBJ1-4, with D perhaps TRBD1 (5 bases). V lost 7 bases, J lost 8 bases, and 17 bases lay in between. The CDR3 consists of 14 residues. Germline V CDR1 and CDR2: LGHNA, YNFKEQ. CDR3 in DNA: TGTGCCAGCATGCCTCAGGGCTTCGAAGAAAAACTGTTTTTT. It encodes CASMPQGFEEKLFF.